This T cell receptor beta chain was identified in a study of T cell responses to AZD1222 COVID-19 vaccine. The CDR3 sequence is 16 residues long. The V and J ends lost 4 bases and 2 bases respectively, with 15 bases between them. Germline V gene lookup returns CDR1 LNHDA and CDR2 SQIVND (reference sequence). On this clone itself: Antigen unknown.

Study observations and caveats: Two AZD1222 doses significantly raised spike-specific TCR breadth and depth over controls. All repertoire sampling was performed exclusively after the peak T cell response. The donors showed a predominance of white British ancestry and of females, with possible underestimation of clonal diversity. Unmutated regions of variants are reportedly targeted by nearly half of spike-specific TCRs.

Method: immunoSEQ multiplex PCR; TCRdb's copy keeps in-frame clones and lacks some. The sample consists of 77,000 or so clones, about 90% of them appearing once. This TCR derives from an adult in good health. The V gene is TRBV19, the J gene TRBJ1-5; tentative D call: TRBD1 (5 bases). Sequencing was performed on peripheral blood, taken on day 0 of MenACWY control vaccination. The CDR3 sequence is CASSKLPDRGNQPQHF. The DNA for the CDR3 is TGTGCCAGTAGTAAACTACCAGACAGAGGCAATCAGCCCCAGCATTTT.